What follows are 12 T cell receptor beta chains derived from one specimen sequenced in a study of CD8 T cells in Susac syndrome. The RNA input was 0.5 to 1 ug, and it was reverse transcribed with random hexamers. One entry per CDR3 protein, called by TCRdb with MiXCR from the immunoSEQ multiplex PCR reads. The profile shows around 200,000 distinct CDR3 sequences, 95% of them singletons. The sequenced material came from CD4+ T cells from PBMCs. These receptors originate from a human donor with multiple sclerosis.

The chain joins TRBV20-1 to TRBJ1-2, with TRBD1 matching over 9 bases. This CDR3 comprises 14 residues. Germline values: CDR1 DFQATT, CDR2 SNEGSKA (reference sequence). J was trimmed by 6 bases and V by 1 base; bases with no gene match: 6. The CDR3 loop reads CSARVAGQGNGYTF. The CDR3 coding sequence is TGCAGTGCTAGAGTTGCGGGACAGGGAAATGGCTACACCTTC.

The genes are TRBV7-9 and TRBJ2-5; D gene ambiguous. Germline V CDR1 and CDR2: SEHNR, FQNEAQ (reference sequence). V was shortened by 2 bases and J by 4 bases, with 14 bases between the two germline ends. The CDR3 runs to 15 residues. CDR3 protein: CASSLQGSVSETQYF. The CDR3 nucleotides read TGTGCCAGCAGCTTACAAGGGTCCGTTTCAGAGACCCAGTACTTC.

The chain has TRBV3-1 and TRBJ2-5, with a possible D match to TRBD2 (6 bases). CDR3 length: 17 amino acids. CDR1 is LGHDT, CDR2 YNNKEL, per germline (reference sequence). Trimming took 3 bases from V and 2 from J, leaving 19 bases between them. The CDR3 region has the DNA TGTGCCAGCAGCCAGGGTCGTGGGCGGGGCCGGCAAGAGACCCAGTACTTC. This codes for CASSQGRGRGRQETQYF.

For the CDR3, the DNA is TGTGCCTGGAGTGCGGGGACTGACCCGAGCACAGATACGCAGTATTTT. It yields the protein CAWSAGTDPSTDTQYF. The chain uses TRBV30 and TRBJ2-3; weak D call: TRBD2 (6 bases). Trimming stripped 1 base from V and 0 bases from J, with 14 bases between. CDR3 size: 16 residues. Germline V gene lookup returns CDR1 GTSNPN and CDR2 SVGIG (reference sequence).

This clonotype appeared a single time. The chain uses TRBV20-1 and TRBJ1-2; 9 bases are a match to TRBD1. The CDR3 length is 13 residues. Germline V gene sequence: CDR1 DFQATT, CDR2 SNEGSKA (reference sequence). J was trimmed by 8 bases and V by 5 bases; bases with no gene match: 9. The DNA of the CDR3 is TGCAGTGCTCCTCAAGGACAGGGGTCCGGCTACACCTTC. It codes for CSAPQGQGSGYTF.

The chain has TRBV3-1 and TRBJ2-1; D may be TRBD1 (6 bases). With 1 base removed from V and 9 bases from J, the gap between germline ends came to 16 bases. The CDR3 consists of 15 residues. In germline, CDR1 is LGHDT, CDR2 YNNKEL (reference sequence). CDR3 in amino acids: CASSQGGPASGEQFF. In nucleotides, the CDR3 is TGTGCCAGCAGCCAAGGGGGGCCTGCGTCTGGTGAGCAGTTCTTC.

This clonotype was observed a single time. Here the CDR3 reads CSVSPTTGDTEAFF. The CDR3 bases are TGCAGCGTGAGCCCTACGACAGGGGACACTGAAGCTTTCTTT. J is TRBJ1-1 and V is TRBV29-1, with 8 bases lining up with TRBD1. This CDR3 has 14 residues. Germline V gene data show CDR1 as SQVTM and CDR2 as ANQGSEA. Losses at the gene ends were 6 bases for V and 3 bases for J; bases not matched to a gene: 9.

The gene calls are TRBV7-8 and TRBJ1-2; no definite D call. The germline gives CDR1 SGHVS, CDR2 FQNEAQ. The CDR3 consists of 14 residues. V dropped 0 bases and J dropped 8 bases, with 13 bases sitting between them. The chain's CDR3 is CASSLAETTTGYTF. CDR3 nucleotides: TGTGCCAGCAGCTTAGCGGAGACCACCACAGGCTACACCTTC.

The V call is TRBV2, the J call TRBJ2-5; no clear D gene. The V gene lost 6 bases and the J gene lost 1 base, with 9 bases spanning the gap. CDR1 is SNHLY and CDR2 is FYNNEI in the germline V gene. This CDR3 contains 13 residues. In DNA form, the CDR3 reads TGTGCCAGCAGGGAGACCTTCCAAGAGACCCAGTACTTC. This translates into CASRETFQETQYF.

V usage is TRBV27 and J usage is TRBJ1-5; a possible D gene is TRBD1 (6 bases). The V and J ends lost 2 bases and 9 bases respectively, with 17 bases between them. The CDR3 runs to 15 residues. In germline, CDR1 is MNHEY, CDR2 SMNVEV (reference sequence). DNA for the CDR3: TGTGCCAGCAGTTTAACCTGGGGGGGCCCCTTGCCCCAGCATTTT. It yields the protein CASSLTWGGPLPQHF.

This chain joins TRBV30 and TRBJ2-2, with 7 bases lining up with TRBD1. Looked up from germline, CDR1 is GTSNPN and CDR2 is SVGIG (reference sequence). This CDR3 region has 16 residues. J lost 2 bases, V lost 0 bases, and 6 bases had no gene match. The CDR3 region has the DNA TGTGCCTGGAGTGTCACAGGGGTTGGAAACACCGGGGAGCTGTTTTTT. As protein: CAWSVTGVGNTGELFF.

V usage is TRBV7-9 and J usage is TRBJ2-6; D remains unclear. Per the germline V gene, CDR1 is SEHNR and CDR2 is FQNEAQ (reference sequence). The CDR3 loop spans 14 amino acids. V lost 5 bases, J lost 8 bases, and 13 bases lay in between. CDR3 loop: CASSPESDSNVLTF. The DNA for the CDR3 is TGTGCCAGCAGCCCCGAGTCCGACTCCAACGTCCTGACTTTC.